This TCR beta chain was recovered during a study of blood T cell repertoires in COVID-19. As for the study in general: Collection of acute and convalescent COVID-19 samples took place in the United States, Italy and Spain.

Individuals aged about 18 to 90 years were recruited from roughly 23 US areas. Two negative PCRs, clearance, or symptom resolution characterized the recovered Cohort 3 donors. In the original workflow: Amplified reference gene primers provided the basis for estimating nucleated cell counts. Sequencing used immunoSEQ multiplex PCR; TCRdb keeps in-frame clones, though not all of them. The D gene and trimming were derived from the DNA, and the V and J assignments and clone size from that table. The sample has some 180,000 clones; around 83% are singletons. This clonotype was sampled from a man aged 35 to 55 who had recovered from COVID-19. Source material: PBMCs or T cells enriched from blood (not recorded which).

The DNA for the CDR3 is TGCAGCGCGGAGAAGGGGACAGACCCCGTTTACAATGAGCAGTTCTTC. Translation: CSAEKGTDPVYNEQFF. The rearrangement links TRBV29-1 to TRBJ2-1; 7 nucleotides agree with TRBD1. V trimming: 7 bases; J trimming: 4 bases; junction bases outside the gene matches: 16. The V gene's germline CDR1 is SQVTM and CDR2 ANQGSEA. This CDR3 region has 16 residues.